This T cell receptor beta chain was recovered during a study of blood T cell repertoires in COVID-19. Study-level background: PBMCs, B-cell-depleted T cells, or T cells were the source of the cDNA or gDNA that made up the material.

In the original workflow: Amplified reference gene primers provided the basis for estimating nucleated cell counts. Using immunoSEQ multiplex PCR, the repertoire was profiled, and TCRdb retains in-frame clones only, with some absent. D and trimming were read from the DNA, whereas the V and J calls and clone size are those reported in that table. The data contain some 90,000 clones, 89% of them seen just once; the ten biggest clones take up approximately 8.9%. CDR1 and CDR2 from the germline V gene are LGHDT and YNNKEL (reference sequence). After removal of 0 bases from V and 0 bases from J, the junction contained 2 bases not matched to a gene. This CDR3 has 16 residues.

The sample consisted of peripheral blood. The sequence was obtained from a man aged 45-65 years with acute or convalescent COVID-19. The J gene is TRBJ2-7, the V gene TRBV3-1 (or the pseudogene TRBV3-2), with TRBD2 matching 10 bases. CDR3 sequence: CASSQDSSGSSYEQYF. In nucleotides, the CDR3 is TGTGCCAGCAGCCAAGATTCTAGCGGGAGCTCCTACGAGCAGTACTTC.